This T cell receptor (beta chain) was captured by sequencing in a study of T cells in severe cutaneous drug reactions. The iRepertoire multiplex PCR system with TCR subtype-specific primers built both bulk and single-cell libraries. With the multiplex PCR reads reprocessed, TCRdb shows one record per CDR3 protein and no DNA. The specimen's table records just over 20,000 distinct CDR3 sequences. The CDR3 runs to 16 residues. The germline CDR1 and CDR2 sequences are MNHEY and SVGAGI. This clonotype is labeled medium-sized (0.01 to 0.1%) based on frequency. Carbamazepine had induced Stevens-Johnson syndrome or toxic epidermal necrolysis in the sequenced donors.

The source material was PBMCs. The receptor was isolated from a human donor with toxic epidermal necrolysis, a severe cutaneous drug reaction. The chain has TRBV6-5 and TRBJ2-1; TCRdb calls TRBD2, which cannot be checked without DNA. Here the CDR3 reads CASSYSKGTGYNEQFF.